The T cell receptor (beta chain) described here comes from a study of radiation and T cells in renal cell carcinoma (dated by TCRdb to 2020 to 2022). In the study overall: Samples came from a clinical trial, in which primary renal cell carcinomas received 15 Gy stereotactic body radiation therapy followed by nephrectomy 4 weeks later. A total of 3.5 million to 4.5 million unique CDR3 nucleotide sequences, encoding 2,500,000 or so unique CDR3 amino acid sequences, were found across all 50 or so samples. In total, 50 to 55 samples underwent TCR beta sequencing: around 25 tumors plus 27 peripheral blood samples.

Results the study describes overall, beyond this receptor: Because pretreatment tumor biopsies were not available, the baseline intratumoral presence of clonotypes could not be determined. Tracking of blood repertoire dynamics stopped at approximately four weeks after treatment, with no follow-up past that point. The single-armed trial design could not address effects of radiation dose or scheduling on the TCR repertoire. In blood, the top tumor clonotypes increased between baseline and 2 weeks post-radiation and then shrank by 4 weeks, which suggests that tumor-resident clones expanded only transiently.

Trimming at the junction amounts to 5 bases on V and 6 bases on J, and the germline ends lie 9 bases apart. The germline V gene gives CDR1 as SQVTM and CDR2 as ANQGSEA. The CDR3 contains 11 residues, cysteine and phenylalanine counted. Of all the DNA, just the CDR3 is kept, 33 bases in frame from base 1. TCR beta libraries were generated from genomic DNA with the immunoSEQ kit, following the manufacturer's recommendations. For library preparation, a first multiplex PCR was performed with proprietary primers, followed by a second PCR in which unique barcodes were added, and bead cleanups were performed after each round. A kit-provided positive control reaction and a negative control reaction were included in every sample batch. The final libraries underwent checking on an Agilent 4200 TapeStation D1000 ScreenTape, volumetric pooling, and quantification by qPCR. An Illumina NextSeq500 fitted with a MidOutput 150-cycle cartridge performed the sequencing, running 156 Read1 cycles and 15 Index1 cycles with the kit's custom primers. The pooled library was loaded at roughly 1 pM with an approximately 18% PhiX control spike-in. Under the source paper's analysis protocol: Vendor-processed data were analyzed in R, and a clonotype was defined as all T cells sharing the same CDR3 nucleotide sequence. For clone abundance analyses, frequencies were normalized to the 10,000 most abundant clones in each sample. Public T cell clones, averaging fewer than five per sample, were removed before analysis. A difference in abundance of at least 32-fold between compartments was used to define tumor-enriched and baseline blood-enriched clonotypes. A beta-binomial differential abundance model was used to identify clonotypes that expanded or contracted between blood time points. Tumor-blood repertoire similarity was measured with the Baroni-Urbani and Buser coefficient, and groups were compared using two-tailed Wilcoxon tests in R. TCRdb re-hosts the immuneACCESS table, in-frame sequences only. Its copies lack some clones; in the studies checked, an unresolved V gene accounts for under half of them, and the cause for the rest is not known. Clonal size and the V and J genes are those of that table, whereas D and trimming came from the DNA. Across this sample there are about 150,000 clones, with approximately 88% seen only once. Together, the top ten hold 10% to 15% of the sample.

The time point label, as the study defines it: blood 2 weeks post-SBRT. What the treatment or condition label conveys for this sample: 15 Gy SBRT to primary tumor, nephrectomy 4 weeks later. To follow tumor-enriched clonotypes, serial peripheral blood was collected from radiation-treated patients at baseline and at 2 weeks and 4 weeks after SBRT. Every patient's renal cell carcinoma showed clear cell pathology. The QIAamp DNA Blood Mini Kit (Qiagen) was used to prepare genomic DNA for TCR sequencing. Samples were included in the analyses only if all quality control checks were passed. Turning to this clone: This receptor's antigen is unknown. No base quality values were provided; no much bigger clone lies one nucleotide off.

This specimen consisted of blood, obtained from a patient whose treatment included radiotherapy and nephrectomy. The origin of this receptor is a woman aged 50 to 65 with renal cell carcinoma. The chain joins TRBV29-1 to TRBJ2-3; the D gene cannot be named for sure. The CDR3 loop reads CSVIRPDTQYF. The sequenced DNA is TGCAGCGTTATTCGACCCGATACGCAGTATTTT.